This T cell receptor beta chain was captured by sequencing in a study of T cells in localized non-small cell lung cancer. The CDR3 loop spans 15 amino acids. Trimming removed 4 bases from V and 5 bases from J, with 17 bases in between. Germline CDR1 SGHTA, CDR2 FQGNSA. This clone has a single count. The antigen is unknown. TCRdb's copy holds only in-frame clones and misses some; the assay was immunoSEQ multiplex PCR. Seen here are approximately 31,000 clones, about 89% observed once, and the top ten hold just under 3%. Findings of the study overall: Peak T cell clonality was found in uninvolved adjacent lung, exceeding tumor. Sequencing, confined to only one tumor region, leaves heterogeneity possible. Within adjacent lung there appeared a median approximately 57 of the top 100 tumor clones. Density of T cells in blood, when higher, went with longer overall survival.

This chain joins TRBV7-2 and TRBJ1-1; D may be TRBD1 (5 bases). This receptor was taken from a female donor aged 60 or older with stage I lung adenocarcinoma. This material consisted of peripheral blood, taken before any cancer treatment. The DNA for the CDR3 is TGTGCCAGCAGCTCTGTGGGGGGAGCCGCGACTGAAGCTTTCTTT. This encodes CASSSVGGAATEAFF.